This TCR beta chain was found in a study of blood T cell repertoires in COVID-19. Study-wide background: Specimens from acute and convalescent COVID-19 originated in the United States, Italy and Spain. Nucleic acid was either cDNA or gDNA, and it came from T cells, B-cell-depleted T cells, or PBMCs.

This CDR3 has 12 amino acids. Looked up from germline, CDR1 is SEHNR and CDR2 is FQNEAQ (reference sequence). V lost 4 bases to trimming and J lost 5 bases, with 9 bases between them. Clones were sequenced by immunoSEQ multiplex PCR, and TCRdb holds only the in-frame ones, with some missing. This sample has around 300,000 clones, with 80% to 90% found just once. Sequencing was performed on peripheral blood. This receptor was obtained from a woman in her 70s with acute or convalescent COVID-19. The chain couples TRBV7-9 to TRBJ2-7, with D uncertain. CDR3 sequence (DNA): TGTGCCAGCAGCTCCGTTAGAAACGAGCAGTACTTC. This translates into CASSSVRNEQYF.